This TCR beta chain was identified during a study of blood T cell repertoires in COVID-19. Overall study context: Samples came from the United States, Italy and Spain, spanning acute and convalescent COVID-19. Nucleic acid was either cDNA or gDNA, and it came from T cells, B-cell-depleted T cells, or PBMCs.

Original processing notes: Reference gene primer amplification gave estimated nucleated cell counts. Clones were read by immunoSEQ multiplex PCR, and TCRdb kept only the in-frame ones, dropping some. That table gives V, J and clone size, and the DNA gave D and trimming. The repertoire holds about 210,000 clones, with roughly 78% as singletons. CDR1 and CDR2 from the germline V gene are MNHNS and SASEGT. The CDR3 length is 15 residues. Trimming removed 2 bases from V and 0 bases from J, with 9 bases in between. The sequence came from a woman aged 40 to 49 with acute or convalescent COVID-19. The sequencing input was peripheral blood. This chain links TRBV6-1 with TRBJ2-3, with unresolved D. The CDR3 reads CASSEHPTSTDTQYF. CDR3 nucleotides: TGTGCCAGCAGTGAACACCCGACTAGCACAGATACGCAGTATTTT.